The clone carrying this T cell receptor (beta chain) was seen more than once but under ten times. Its target is not known. TCRdb re-derived calls from the RACE reads in MiXCR, one entry per CDR3 protein. The table shows about 180,000 distinct CDR3 sequences, with nearly 30% occurring only once. This record comes from a study of human T cells and chemical hapten exposure. Study findings and constraints: Relative to control repertoires, expanded TCRs gave rise to significantly more large CDR3 similarity clusters.

The CDR3 sequence is 16 residues long. The germline gives CDR1 MDHEN, CDR2 SYDVKM. J gave up 14 bases and V 6 bases, and 21 bases lay outside the gene matches. Time point of the sample: pre-sensitization, week 0. Treatment of the sample: therapeutic diphenylcyclopropenone sensitization with weekly scalp DPC. The chain uses TRBV28 and TRBJ1-4, with 7 bases fitting TRBD1. The material was whole blood, obtained in connection with sensitization to the hapten diphenylcyclopropenone (DPC). The source of this sequence is a woman in her thirties with alopecia areata. Some clones in this sample may be carry-over from other donors' samples. The CDR3 sequence: CASSRNLPGGVMWLFF. In DNA, the CDR3 is TGTGCCAGCAGCCGTAATCTGCCAGGGGGGGTGATGTGGCTGTTTTTT.